These 26 T cell receptor beta chains originate from one sample sequenced in a study of T cell clonality in common variable immunodeficiency. Method: immunoSEQ multiplex PCR; TCRdb's copy keeps in-frame clones and lacks some. Observed in the sample are around 81,000 clones, none of them singletons. The sequenced sample consisted of peripheral blood mononuclear cells. Receptors were obtained from a person aged 18-70 years in good health.

The CDR3 DNA, read in part, is TGTGCCAGTAGTGATACTCCGGGAAACACC. Translated, it gives CASSDTPGNT. The full CDR3 reads CASSDTPGNTIYF. V and J are TRBV19 and TRBJ1-3; D not resolved. With the read ending 3 residues before the CDR3 end, the germline J gene is used to fill in that end. There are 13 residues in the CDR3. Deletions cut 5 bases from V and 4 bases from J, with 9 bases between. Germline lookup yields CDR1 LNHDA and CDR2 SQIVND (reference sequence).

This clone was counted at least ten times. The read halts 3 residues ahead of the CDR3 end, with the missing end drawn from the germline J gene. The chain has TRBV7-2 and TRBJ2-7, with D tentatively TRBD2 (5 bases). V gave up 4 bases and J gave up 0 bases, with 13 bases separating them. Per germline, CDR1 SGHTA and CDR2 FQGNSA. This CDR3 has 15 amino acids. The CDR3 reads CASSSTDSSSYEQYF. The part of the CDR3 DNA that was read is TGTGCCAGCAGCTCTACGGACTCGAGCTCCTACGAG. Full variable domain (rest looked up from reference TRBV7-2 and TRBJ2-7): GAGVSQSPSNKVTEKGKDVELRCDPISGHTALYWYRQSLGQGLEFLIYFQGNSAPDKSGLPSDRFSAERTGGSVSTLTIQRTQQEDSAVYLCASSSTDSSSYEQYFGPGTRLTVT.

This clone appeared many times. The sequenced CDR3 bases are TGTGCCAGCAGTCGCTCTCCTAGCGGGAGGTTAGATACG. Translated, it gives CASSRSPSGRLDT. The whole CDR3 protein reads CASSRSPSGRLDTQYF. The chain employs TRBV9 and TRBJ2-3; 11 nucleotides align to TRBD2. Read coverage stops 3 residues before the CDR3 terminus; the germline J gene supplies the remainder. CDR1 is SGDLS, CDR2 YYNGEE, per germline. CDR3 length: 16 residues. The V and J ends lost 5 bases and 5 bases, in that order; junction bases with no gene match: 10.

This clone has at least ten counts. The CDR3 goes on 3 residues after the read ends, and that part is filled in from the germline J gene. This sequence joins TRBV20-1 and TRBJ2-5; 10 positions match TRBD1. Germline assignment: CDR1 DFQATT and CDR2 SNEGSKA (reference sequence). V gave up 5 bases and J gave up 4 bases; unmatched junction bases: 10. The CDR3 runs 15 residues. Partial CDR3 DNA: TGCAGTGCTTACAAACAGGACAGGGGGTCAGAGACC. Amino acid sequence: CSAYKQDRGSET. The full CDR3 protein reads CSAYKQDRGSETQYF.

This clone was seen at least ten times. Read data end 3 residues before the CDR3 end; the end is taken from the germline J gene. The rearrangement links TRBV5-1 to TRBJ1-1; a possible D gene is TRBD1 (6 bases). V gave up 0 bases and J gave up 4 bases, with 16 bases separating them. This CDR3 contains 16 residues. In germline, CDR1 is SGHRS, CDR2 YFSETQ. The CDR3 reads CASSLEGSGAGTEAFF. The DNA read from the CDR3 is TGCGCCAGCAGCTTGGAGGGTTCAGGGGCTGGCACTGAA. Using reference TRBV5-1 and TRBJ1-1 for the parts outside the CDR3, the full variable domain is KAGVTQTPRYLIKTRGQQVTLSCSPISGHRSVSWYQQTPGQGLQFLFEYFSETQRNKGNFPGRFSGRQFSNSRSEMNVSTLELGDSALYLCASSLEGSGAGTEAFFGQGTRLTVV.

Ten or more counts support this clone. The read ends 3 residues early relative to the CDR3; the germline J gene fills the gap. The chain joins TRBV9 to TRBJ2-1; D possibly corresponds to TRBD2 (6 bases). Trimming left V 2 bases short and J 5 bases short, with 14 bases between. Germline values: CDR1 SGDLS, CDR2 YYNGEE. This CDR3 is built from 15 residues. The sequenced part of the CDR3 DNA is TGTGCCAGCAGCGTTTCCCCGACTAGAAACAATGAG. Translating gives CASSVSPTRNNE. From start to end, the CDR3 is CASSVSPTRNNEQFF.

Remarks on this clone: The read is 3 residues too short to cover the CDR3 end, so that end is filled in from the germline J gene. This sequence joins TRBV7-3 and TRBJ2-3; 10 positions match TRBD2. With 3 bases clipped from V and 2 bases from J, the junction kept 11 bases outside the gene matches. This CDR3 contains 18 residues. Germline CDR1 is SGHTA and CDR2 is FQGTGA. The CDR3 DNA, read in part, is TGTGCCAGCAGCTTCACCTGCCGACTAGCGGGCAACACAGATACG. Translating it yields CASSFTCRLAGNTDT. The complete CDR3 reads CASSFTCRLAGNTDTQYF.

This clone has ten or more counts. The CDR3 extends 3 residues past the end of the read, so its final part is completed from the germline J gene. The chain has TRBV20-1 and TRBJ2-7; TRBD2 might be the D (6 bases). Between the trimmed V and J ends, which lost 3 bases and 2 bases, there was a span of 14 bases. This CDR3 is 14 amino acids long. From germline, CDR1 is DFQATT and CDR2 SNEGSKA (reference sequence). The DNA read from the CDR3 is TGCAGTGCTAGCCGGGACTTTTCGGCCTACGAG. Residues: CSASRDFSAYE. The CDR3 as a whole reads CSASRDFSAYEQYF.

This clone was recorded many times. The DNA ends 3 residues before the CDR3 does, and the rest of the CDR3 is filled in from the germline J gene. The chain uses TRBV5-4 and TRBJ2-3; 8 bases line up with TRBD2. The CDR3 totals 15 residues. Germline V gene lookup returns CDR1 SGHNT and CDR2 YYREEE (reference sequence). The J segment lost 2 bases and the V segment lost 4 bases, leaving 6 bases of the junction unmatched. Incomplete CDR3 DNA: TGTGCCAGCAGCACTATAGCGGGATACACAGATACG. Translating it yields CASSTIAGYTDT. The full CDR3 protein reads CASSTIAGYTDTQYF. Drawing the rest from reference TRBV5-4 and TRBJ2-3, the complete variable domain is ETGVTQSPTHLIKTRGQQVTLRCSSQSGHNTVSWYQQALGQGPQFIFQYYREEENGRGNFPPRFSGLQFPNYSSELNVNALELDDSALYLCASSTIAGYTDTQYFGPGTRLTVL.

This clone was observed at least ten times. Read coverage stops 3 residues before the CDR3 terminus; the germline J gene supplies the remainder. The sample contains more than one DNA sequence encoding this CDR3. The chain carries TRBV12-3 or TRBV12-4 and TRBJ2-7, with 7 bases aligning to TRBD1. V was clipped by 4 bases and J by 2 bases; unmatched bases: 5. This CDR3 is 14 amino acids long. This chain's CDR3 is CASSSQGRTYEQYF. CDR3 bases read: TGTGCCAGCAGTTCACAGGGGCGCACCTACGAG.

This clone was seen repeatedly, ten times or more. The missing CDR3 end, 3 residues past where the read stops, is filled in from the germline J gene. The V and J genes are TRBV10-3 and TRBJ2-3; no clear D gene. The CDR3 is 13 amino acids. Trimming took 4 bases from V and 3 from J, leaving 8 bases between them. Germline V lookup: CDR1 ENHRY, CDR2 SYGVKD. The sequenced part of the CDR3 DNA is TGTGCCATCAGTGTCGAGGTAACAGATACG. Its translation: CAISVEVTDT. The full CDR3 is CAISVEVTDTQYF.

As for this clone: The read stops 3 residues short of the end of the CDR3; the missing end is completed from the germline J gene. The chain carries TRBV7-9 and TRBJ2-3; TRBD2 aligns across 11 bases. The CDR3 has 15 amino acids. J gave up 1 base and V 5 bases, and 2 bases lay outside the gene matches. Germline CDR1 SEHNR, CDR2 FQNEAQ (reference sequence). CDR3 protein: CASSPLAGGTDTQYF. The CDR3 DNA, read in part, is TGTGCCAGCAGCCCACTAGCGGGAGGCACAGATACG. Looking up the rest from reference TRBV7-9 and TRBJ2-3 gives the full variable domain: DTGVSQNPRHKITKRGQNVTFRCDPISEHNRLYWYRQTLGQGPEFLTYFQNEAQLEKSRLLSDRFSAERPKGSFSTLEIQRTEQGDSAMYLCASSPLAGGTDTQYFGPGTRLTVL.

Comment on this clone: The read comes to an end 3 residues before the CDR3 does, leaving the germline J gene to fill in the end. The chain recombines TRBV20-1 with TRBJ1-2; TRBD1 aligns across 10 bases. This CDR3 spans 13 amino acids. J gave up 5 bases and V 5 bases, and 5 bases lay outside the gene matches. The V gene's germline CDR1 is DFQATT and CDR2 SNEGSKA (reference sequence). Here the CDR3 reads CSAGDRGGYGYTF. CDR3 DNA, as far as it was read: TGCAGTGCTGGGGACAGGGGAGGGTATGGC.

Ten or more counts support this clone. With the read ending 3 residues before the CDR3 end, the germline J gene is used to fill in that end. The chain employs TRBV10-3 and TRBJ2-1; 9 bases align to TRBD2. CDR3 length equals 16 residues. Germline values: CDR1 ENHRY, CDR2 SYGVKD. J was trimmed by 2 bases and V by 7 bases; bases with no gene match: 9. The CDR3 is CAIKLTASGTYNEQFF. Incomplete CDR3 DNA: TGTGCCATCAAGCTCACAGCTAGCGGGACCTACAATGAG.

This clone has ten or more counts. CDR3 region: CAISDTNREQYF. Partial CDR3 DNA: TGTGCCATCAGTGATACTAATCGCGAG. The chain combines TRBV10-3 with TRBJ2-7; D is ambiguous. From the germline J gene comes the end of the CDR3, since the read stops 3 residues before it. The ends were cut back, 3 bases at V and 6 bases at J, with 9 bases in the middle. The CDR3 covers 12 residues. Per the germline V gene, CDR1 is ENHRY and CDR2 is SYGVKD.

This clone appeared many times. The CDR3 end is not reached by the read, which stops 3 residues before it; the germline J gene fills it in. This chain joins TRBV19 and TRBJ2-7; D is unclear. Germline lookup yields CDR1 LNHDA and CDR2 SQIVND (reference sequence). The V gene lost 6 bases and the J gene lost 3 bases, with 15 bases spanning the gap. The CDR3 is 14 amino acids. CDR3 DNA, as far as it was read: TGTGCCAGTAGCCGCGGCCAGCCTATCTACGAG. It encodes CASSRGQPIYE. The complete CDR3 reads CASSRGQPIYEQYF.

This clone came up many times. The CDR3 extends 3 residues past the end of the read, so its final part is completed from the germline J gene. This rearrangement joins TRBV7-6 to TRBJ2-3; no definite D call. Germline CDR1 SGHVS, CDR2 FNYEAQ. The CDR3 is 14 amino acids. Trimming took off 1 base at V and 0 bases at J, with 5 bases between the two ends. Partial CDR3 DNA: TGTGCCAGCAGCTTAGGAGCTAGCACAGATACG. Protein product: CASSLGASTDT. The full-length CDR3 reads as CASSLGASTDTQYF. Full variable domain (missing parts from reference TRBV7-6 and TRBJ2-3): GAGVSQSPRYKVTKRGQDVALRCDPISGHVSLYWYRQALGQGPEFLTYFNYEAQQDKSGLPNDRFSAERPEGSISTLTIQRTEQRDSAMYRCASSLGASTDTQYFGPGTRLTVL.

There are many counts of this clone. The read halts 3 residues ahead of the CDR3 end, with the missing end drawn from the germline J gene. The chain joins TRBV5-1 to TRBJ1-2, with a tentative D call TRBD1 (6 bases). This CDR3 spans 12 amino acids. CDR1 is SGHRS, CDR2 YFSETQ, per germline. The covered CDR3 bases are TGCGCCAGCAGCTTGGCCGGACAGGGC. It translates to CASSLAGQG. The full CDR3 is CASSLAGQGYTF. Full variable domain (rest looked up from reference TRBV5-1 and TRBJ1-2): KAGVTQTPRYLIKTRGQQVTLSCSPISGHRSVSWYQQTPGQGLQFLFEYFSETQRNKGNFPGRFSGRQFSNSRSEMNVSTLELGDSALYLCASSLAGQGYTFGSGTRLTVV.

Notes on this clone: The read finishes 3 residues shy of the CDR3 end, and the germline J gene is used to complete it. This chain uses TRBV11-1 with TRBJ2-5, with TRBD1 matching 7 bases. The germline CDR1 and CDR2 sequences are SGHAT and FQDESV (reference sequence). J gave up 3 bases and V 3 bases, and 7 bases lay outside the gene matches. CDR3 length: 15 residues. Partial CDR3 DNA: TGTGCCAGCAGCTTCTGGGACAGACGGAAAGAGACC. Translated, it gives CASSFWDRRKET. The entire CDR3 protein is CASSFWDRRKETQYF.

Many counts were recorded for this clone. The missing CDR3 end, 3 residues past where the read stops, is filled in from the germline J gene. V is TRBV7-3 and J is TRBJ2-7, with 8 positions matching TRBD1. V was pared by 5 bases and J by 6 bases, with 12 bases of the junction left unmatched. Per germline, CDR1 SGHTA and CDR2 FQGTGA. The CDR3 covers 15 residues. The sequenced part of the CDR3 DNA is TGTGCCAGCAGCAAAACAGGGGGGAAGGGATTCGAG. Translating gives CASSKTGGKGFE. Given in full, the CDR3 is CASSKTGGKGFEQYF.

This clone was observed many times. The CDR3 extends 3 residues past the end of the read, so its final part is completed from the germline J gene. The V call is TRBV18, the J call TRBJ2-7; 7 bases line up with TRBD1. Germline V lookup: CDR1 KGHSH, CDR2 LQKENI. The CDR3 extends over 13 amino acids. The V gene end was trimmed by 2 bases and the J gene end by 5 bases; junction bases not matched to a gene: 3. CDR3 amino acids: CASSPRQGDEQYF. The DNA read from the CDR3 is TGTGCCAGCTCACCAAGACAGGGAGACGAG. The entire variable domain, with the rest obtained from reference TRBV18 and TRBJ2-7, is as follows: NAGVMQNPRHLVRRRGQEARLRCSPMKGHSHVYWYRQLPEEGLKFMVYLQKENIIDESGMPKERFSAEFPKEGPSILRIQQVVRGDSAAYFCASSPRQGDEQYFGPGTRLTVT.

The table lists this clone with many counts. The read halts 3 residues ahead of the CDR3 end, with the missing end drawn from the germline J gene. The chain has TRBV19 and TRBJ2-7, with 8 positions matching TRBD2. This CDR3 has 14 residues. Looked up from germline, CDR1 is LNHDA and CDR2 is SQIVND (reference sequence). Trimming at V came to 6 bases and at J to 1 base, leaving 5 bases not matched to a gene. CDR3 DNA, as far as it was read: TGTGCCAGTAGCCCCGCGGGGGGTTCCTACGAG. Translation: CASSPAGGSYE. The CDR3, in full, reads CASSPAGGSYEQYF.

This clone was counted at least ten times. The read terminates 3 residues ahead of where the CDR3 ends, so the germline J gene completes it. This chain joins TRBV2 and TRBJ1-4; D not resolved. The germline CDR1 and CDR2 sequences are SNHLY and FYNNEI. The CDR3 loop spans 16 amino acids. The germline V and J ends were trimmed by 2 bases and 0 bases, with 10 bases remaining between them. CDR3 bases read: TGTGCCAGCAGTGAAACCGGGTTTGCAACTAATGAAAAA. It encodes CASSETGFATNEK. The whole CDR3 sequence is CASSETGFATNEKLFF.

To note about this clone: The CDR3 end falls 3 residues outside the read, so it is completed with the germline J gene. V gene TRBV6-2 or TRBV6-3 combines with J gene TRBJ1-5; 9 bases are shared with TRBD1. The trim removed 2 bases at V and 6 bases at J, leaving 5 bases unmatched. Germline V gives CDR1 MNHEY, CDR2 SVGEGT. The CDR3 consists of 15 residues. Partial CDR3 DNA: TGTGCCAGCAGTTACGGGACAGGGTTTGGTCAGCCC. Its protein is CASSYGTGFGQP. The CDR3 as a whole reads CASSYGTGFGQPQHF.

The table lists this clone with many counts. Coverage ceases 3 residues before the CDR3 finishes, and the germline J gene fills in the end. This sequence joins TRBV19 and TRBJ2-6; no reliable D call. V lost 3 bases and J 2 bases, leaving 17 bases between the germline ends. This CDR3 has 18 residues. Looked up from germline, CDR1 is LNHDA and CDR2 is SQIVND (reference sequence). The CDR3 loop is CASSIPGRRSAGANVLTF. The part of the CDR3 DNA that was read is TGTGCCAGTAGTATTCCGGGTCGTAGATCGGCTGGGGCCAACGTC.

This clone was counted ten times or more. CDR3 in amino acids: CSARLSGSYEQYF. The sequenced CDR3 bases are TGCAGTGCTAGACTGAGCGGCTCCTACGAG. V is TRBV20-1 and J is TRBJ2-7; the D gene is possibly TRBD2 (5 bases). Read coverage stops 3 residues before the CDR3 terminus; the germline J gene supplies the remainder. Germline loops: CDR1 DFQATT, CDR2 SNEGSKA (reference sequence). The CDR3 length is 13 residues. V was cut by 2 bases and J by 0 bases, with 8 bases left in between.